This T cell receptor beta chain was obtained from a study of T cell repertoires in cytomegalovirus infection. Study findings and constraints: What dominated the ex vivo response were HLA-C-restricted CMV-specific TCR beta clonotypes.

This clonotype was found many times. What it binds is not known. CDR3 length: 13 amino acids. V dropped 8 bases and J dropped 6 bases, with 14 bases sitting between them. Germline V gene sequence: CDR1 LNHDA, CDR2 SQIVND (reference sequence). In TCRdb, the reads were re-called with MiXCR into one record per CDR3 protein. The sample consists of more than 500,000 distinct CDR3 sequences, approximately 15% of them appearing once. V and J are TRBV19 and TRBJ1-5, with a weak D call TRBD1 (5 bases). The sample consisted of CD8+ T cells from PBMCs. This TCR derives from a human donor in good health (CMV status not recorded). Some clones in this sample may be carry-over from other donors' samples. The DNA for the CDR3 is TGTGCCAGTCGAGGGGAGGGAAGTCAGCCCCAGCATTTT. Residues: CASRGEGSQPQHF.